Each of the 22 T cell receptor beta chains below was sequenced from the same sample in a study of blood T cell repertoires in COVID-19. Repertoires were generated with immunoSEQ multiplex PCR, while TCRdb's copy carries only in-frame clones and drops some. The data show over 45,000 clones, roughly 90% seen once. The sample consisted of peripheral blood. The receptors here all came from a man in his 60s with active COVID-19.

The chain is built from TRBV12-3 or TRBV12-4 and TRBJ1-2, with 7 bases identical to TRBD1. This CDR3 is 12 amino acids long. The V gene end was trimmed by 7 bases and the J gene end by 5 bases; junction bases not matched to a gene: 4. In nucleotides, the CDR3 is TGTGCCAGCACCCCGACAGGGTATGGCTACACCTTC. Protein sequence: CASTPTGYGYTF.

This clone was recorded only once. The chain has TRBV3-1 (or the pseudogene TRBV3-2) and TRBJ2-1; D not certain. The V end was cut by 0 bases, the J end by 7 bases, with 7 bases between. From germline, CDR1 is LGHDT and CDR2 YNNKEL (reference sequence). This CDR3 comprises 13 residues. Written as DNA, the CDR3 is TGTGCCAGCAGCCAAGATCTGGAGAATGAGCAGTTCTTC. It codes for CASSQDLENEQFF.

Concerning this clone itself: The DNA is left out, because the CDR3 cannot be placed on it with certainty; the CDR3 is given as TCRdb lists it. The chain employs TRBV21-1 and TRBJ2-1; the table calls TRBD1, which could not be checked here. TRBV21-1 is flagged as a pseudogene. The CDR3 spans 17 residues, counting both ends. Here the CDR3 reads CASSKRSYRCTGNEQFF.

The count of this clone is one. J is TRBJ1-1 and V is TRBV21-1; no DNA check was done on the table's D call, TRBD1. TRBV21-1 is reported as a pseudogene. CDR3 length equals 15 residues. Written as DNA, the CDR3 is TGTGCCAGCAGCCCACGGACAGGGTTGAATCCTGAAGCTTTCTTT. This translates into CASSPRTGLNPEAFF.

CDR3 loop: CASSLDTVNTGELFF. The CDR3, as DNA: TGTGCCAGCAGCTTAGATACAGTCAACACCGGGGAGCTGTTTTTT. This chain joins TRBV11-3 and TRBJ2-2; no clear D gene. This CDR3 has 15 residues. Germline-derived CDR1 and CDR2 are SGHNT and YENEEA. Trimming took off 0 bases at V and 2 bases at J, with 7 bases between the two ends.

In DNA form, the CDR3 reads TGCGCCAGCAGCTCTAGCGGGGGGACCTACAATGAGCAGTTCTTC. Encoded protein: CASSSSGGTYNEQFF. The V gene is TRBV5-1, the J gene TRBJ2-1, with 11 positions matching TRBD2. CDR3 length equals 15 residues. The V segment lost 3 bases and the J segment 2 bases; nucleotides outside the gene matches: 1. Germline V gene data show CDR1 as SGHRS and CDR2 as YFSETQ.

The chain has TRBV7-6 and TRBJ2-2, with 7 nucleotides matching TRBD1. The CDR3 is 16 residues long. The germline CDR1 and CDR2 sequences are SGHVS and FNYEAQ. V trimming: 3 bases; J trimming: 7 bases; junction bases outside the gene matches: 11. Written as DNA, the CDR3 is TGTGCCAGCAGCTTTCAAACAGGGGACCTCGGCGGGGAGCTGTTTTTT. This encodes CASSFQTGDLGGELFF.

CDR3: CASSLTTSGIDEQFF. Here the CDR3 DNA reads TGTGCCAGCAGCTTAACGACTAGCGGGATCGATGAGCAGTTCTTC. V gene TRBV11-2 combines with J gene TRBJ2-1, with 11 positions matching TRBD2. This CDR3 contains 15 residues. V gave up 2 bases and J gave up 8 bases; unmatched junction bases: 5. In germline, CDR1 is SGHAT, CDR2 FQNNGV.

As to this clone: The junction shows a germline mismatch at one end, possibly a read error. The chain is built from TRBV2 and TRBJ1-4; 8 positions agree with TRBD1. The CDR3 is 15 amino acids. Germline V lookup: CDR1 SNHLY, CDR2 FYNNEI. In DNA form, the CDR3 reads TGTGCTAGCAGGGCAGCGGGACAGGCTAATGAAAAACTGTTTTTT. It codes for CASRAAGQANEKLFF.

The chain combines TRBV7-8 with TRBJ1-1; D is ambiguous. The CDR3 contains 12 residues. The V end lost 5 bases, the J end lost 4 bases, and 8 bases lay between the germline ends. Germline V gene lookup returns CDR1 SGHVS and CDR2 FQNEAQ. The CDR3 loop reads CASSRVSTEAFF. In DNA, the CDR3 is TGTGCCAGCAGCCGGGTGAGCACTGAAGCTTTCTTT.

The chain carries TRBV19 and TRBJ1-2; 10 bases map to TRBD1. CDR3 length: 15 residues. Germline CDR1 reads LNHDA; CDR2 reads SQIVND (reference sequence). After removal of 7 bases from V and 8 bases from J, the junction contained 13 bases not matched to a gene. The CDR3 DNA follows: TGTGCCAGTACCAACCAAGGGACAGGGGATTGGGGCTACACCTTC. As protein: CASTNQGTGDWGYTF.

This chain connects TRBV30 to TRBJ1-1; possibly TRBD1 for D (6 bases). Germline assignment: CDR1 GTSNPN and CDR2 SVGIG (reference sequence). The CDR3 covers 13 residues. Between the trimmed V and J ends, which lost 0 bases and 2 bases, there was a span of 7 bases. Here the CDR3 reads CAWSVDSNTEAFF. The CDR3 coding sequence is TGTGCCTGGAGTGTGGACAGTAACACTGAAGCTTTCTTT.

The chain uses TRBV4-1 and TRBJ1-2; D ambiguous. This CDR3 region has 16 residues. Germline V CDR1 and CDR2: MGHRA, YSYEKL. V lost 0 bases, J lost 0 bases, and 11 bases lay in between. The CDR3 sequence: CASSQDFTPANYGYTF. In DNA, the CDR3 is TGCGCCAGCAGCCAAGATTTTACACCAGCTAACTATGGCTACACCTTC.

The chain carries TRBV19 and TRBJ2-7, with D perhaps matching TRBD1 (5 bases). Trimming left V 4 bases short and J 3 bases short, with 10 bases between. This CDR3 spans 13 amino acids. CDR1 is LNHDA, CDR2 SQIVND, per germline (reference sequence). CDR3: CASSTGRVYEQYF. Written as DNA, the CDR3 is TGTGCCAGTAGTACGGGCAGGGTCTACGAGCAGTACTTC.

The rearrangement uses TRBV9 and TRBJ2-5; 14 bases agree with TRBD2. Germline CDR1 reads SGDLS; CDR2 reads YYNGEE. V lost 2 bases and J lost 4; bases outside the gene matches: 4. There are 16 residues in the CDR3. The CDR3 DNA sequence: TGTGCCAGCAGCGTGACTAGCGGGAGGGCCTTAGAGACCCAGTACTTC. This encodes CASSVTSGRALETQYF.

This clone was observed once. This chain links TRBV20-1 with TRBJ1-1, with D perhaps TRBD1 (5 bases). Deletions cut 6 bases from V and 4 bases from J, with 9 bases between. CDR1 is DFQATT and CDR2 is SNEGSKA in the germline V gene (reference sequence). This CDR3 has 11 residues. CDR3 coding DNA: TGCAGTGCCGGGGGGGGCACTGAAGCTTTCTTT. Protein: CSAGGGTEAFF.

The rearrangement uses TRBV7-2 and TRBJ2-3; 8 bases agree with TRBD2. Germline V lookup: CDR1 SGHTA, CDR2 FQGNSA. The CDR3 is 18 amino acids. Trimming cost V 2 bases and J 0 bases; bases outside gene matches: 10. The CDR3 DNA sequence: TGTGCCAGCAGCTTAACGTTTTCGGCGGGAGGAAGCACAGATACGCAGTATTTT. This encodes CASSLTFSAGGSTDTQYF.

V gene TRBV11-3 combines with J gene TRBJ2-3; D is unclear. Germline loops: CDR1 SGHNT, CDR2 YENEEA. CDR3 length equals 14 residues. V lost 6 bases and J 1 base, leaving 11 bases between the germline ends. CDR3 DNA sequence: TGTGCCAGCAGTCCGCAGCGCGGCACAGATACGCAGTATTTT. Translated, it gives CASSPQRGTDTQYF.

V usage is TRBV3-1 (or the pseudogene TRBV3-2) and J usage is TRBJ2-4; 8 nucleotides agree with TRBD1. The V gene end was trimmed by 1 base and the J gene end by 3 bases; junction bases not matched to a gene: 5. Germline loops: CDR1 LGHDT, CDR2 YNNKEL (reference sequence). The CDR3 covers 16 residues. Here the CDR3 reads CASSQASTGGKNIQYF. In DNA form, the CDR3 reads TGTGCCAGCAGCCAAGCTTCTACAGGGGGCAAAAACATTCAGTACTTC.

This rearrangement joins TRBV20-1 to TRBJ2-7; TRBD2 is a possible D gene (6 bases). The V gene lost 3 bases and the J gene lost 5 bases, with 20 bases spanning the gap. Germline V gene sequence: CDR1 DFQATT, CDR2 SNEGSKA (reference sequence). This CDR3 contains 15 residues. CDR3 residues: CSASRNLAPVDEQYF. The CDR3 DNA sequence: TGCAGTGCTAGTCGTAACCTAGCGCCCGTGGACGAGCAGTACTTC.

Of note for this clone: An end of the junction differs from the germline gene, which may be a read error. The V gene is TRBV18, the J gene TRBJ2-3, with D perhaps matching TRBD1 (6 bases). The germline V gene has CDR1 KGHSH and CDR2 LQKENI. The CDR3 runs to 15 residues. The CDR3 sequence is CVSSPTQGSADTQYF. CDR3 nucleotide sequence: TGTGTCAGCTCACCAACTCAGGGGTCGGCAGATACGCAGTATTTT.

This sequence joins TRBV15 and TRBJ2-7; TRBD2 agrees at 16 bases. CDR1 and CDR2 from the germline V gene are LNHNV and YYDKDF (reference sequence). V was pared by 3 bases and J by 5 bases, with 1 base of the junction left unmatched. This CDR3 contains 15 residues. The CDR3 reads CATSRGLAGGDEQYF. Here the CDR3 DNA reads TGTGCCACCAGCAGGGGACTAGCGGGAGGGGACGAGCAGTACTTC.